This entry describes one T cell receptor beta chain. What it binds is not known. This specimen belongs to a study of CD8 T cells in ankylosing spondylitis. Findings and limits, study-wide: As reported, disease-linked clones showed significant enrichment in matched ankylosing spondylitis synovial fluid.

A quantitative 5'-RACE method, one with molecular barcodes, was used to make TCR beta libraries. TCRdb re-analysed the 5' RACE reads in MiXCR, keeping a single row per CDR3 protein. Altogether a few hundred thousand distinct CDR3 sequences are present, less than 25% being singletons, with the ten largest covering under 4%. V gave up 5 bases and J gave up 1 base; unmatched junction bases: 4. Germline V gene lookup returns CDR1 SGHRS and CDR2 YFSETQ. The CDR3 runs to 14 residues. The clonotype was recovered from a female donor with ankylosing spondylitis or in good health (not recorded which). Sequenced: blood, either unsorted or a sorted T cell fraction (not recorded which). The chain is built from TRBV5-1 and TRBJ2-7, with TRBD1 identical over 9 bases. CDR3 nucleotide sequence: TGCGCCAGCAGGGACGGGACAGGGTCCTACGAGCAGTACTTC. Encoded protein: CASRDGTGSYEQYF. Based on the CDR3 plus reference TRBV5-1 and TRBJ2-7, the full variable domain is KAGVTQTPRYLIKTRGQQVTLSCSPISGHRSVSWYQQTPGQGLQFLFEYFSETQRNKGNFPGRFSGRQFSNSRSEMNVSTLELGDSALYLCASRDGTGSYEQYFGPGTRLTVT.